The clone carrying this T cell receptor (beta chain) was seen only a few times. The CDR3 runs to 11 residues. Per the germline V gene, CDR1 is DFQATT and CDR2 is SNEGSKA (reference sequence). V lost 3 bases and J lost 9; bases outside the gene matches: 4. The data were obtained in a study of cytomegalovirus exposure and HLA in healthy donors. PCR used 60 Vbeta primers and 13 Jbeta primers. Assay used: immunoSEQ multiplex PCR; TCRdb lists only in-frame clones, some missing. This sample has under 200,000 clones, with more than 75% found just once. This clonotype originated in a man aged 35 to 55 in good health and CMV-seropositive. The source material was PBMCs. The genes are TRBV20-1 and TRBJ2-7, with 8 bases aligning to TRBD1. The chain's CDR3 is CSASWTGRQYF. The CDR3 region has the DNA TGCAGTGCTAGCTGGACAGGGAGGCAGTACTTC.